This TCR beta chain was observed in a study of blood T cell repertoires in COVID-19. Background on the study: COVID-19 samples, acute and convalescent, were from the United States, Italy and Spain.

The CDR3 has 15 amino acids. Trimming took 5 bases from V and 5 from J, leaving 19 bases between them. Germline CDR1 reads SGHVS; CDR2 reads FNYEAQ. The count of this clone is one. Libraries were prepared by immunoSEQ multiplex PCR; TCRdb keeps only in-frame clonotypes and omits some of them. The table includes 75,000 to 90,000 clones, roughly 85% detected once. The sequence was collected from a human donor in a cohort sampled during active COVID-19. Sequenced input: peripheral blood. The rearrangement links TRBV7-6 to TRBJ2-7; D is unresolved. The CDR3 DNA is TGTGCCAGCAGCCCCCGCTGGATAGAGGTCCACGAGCAGTACTTC. Protein sequence: CASSPRWIEVHEQYF. Full variable domain (outside the CDR3, taken from reference TRBV7-6 and TRBJ2-7): GAGVSQSPRYKVTKRGQDVALRCDPISGHVSLYWYRQALGQGPEFLTYFNYEAQQDKSGLPNDRFSAERPEGSISTLTIQRTEQRDSAMYRCASSPRWIEVHEQYFGPGTRLTVT.